The 20 T cell receptor beta chains below come from one sample, sequenced in a study of cytomegalovirus exposure and HLA in healthy donors. The protocol was immunoSEQ multiplex PCR, while the TCRdb copy is restricted to in-frame clones and leaves out a portion. The table records some 83,000 clones, about 94% of them present only once. Sequencing input: PBMCs. The receptors were sampled from a young woman in good health and CMV-seronegative.

The rearrangement uses TRBV30 and TRBJ2-7, with D possibly matching TRBD2 (7 bases). There are 15 residues in the CDR3. Germline assignment: CDR1 GTSNPN and CDR2 SVGIG (reference sequence). Trimming stripped 4 bases from V and 4 bases from J, with 20 bases between. CDR3: CAWTPTFRGGYEQYF. The CDR3 DNA follows: TGTGCCTGGACCCCCACTTTTAGGGGGGGGTACGAGCAGTACTTC.

V and J are TRBV7-2 and TRBJ1-5; TRBD1 might be the D (6 bases). V was trimmed by 1 base and J by 5 bases, leaving 6 bases between them. Germline CDR1 SGHTA, CDR2 FQGNSA. This CDR3 contains 13 residues. The CDR3 sequence: CASSLDRDQPQHF. In DNA form, the CDR3 reads TGTGCCAGCAGCTTAGACAGGGATCAGCCCCAGCATTTT.

V and J are TRBV28 and TRBJ2-3; D might be TRBD2 (5 bases). V was clipped by 5 bases and J by 0 bases, with 12 bases between them. Per germline, CDR1 MDHEN and CDR2 SYDVKM. This CDR3 is built from 15 residues. The CDR3 coding sequence is TGTGCCAGCAGTCCACTGGAGGTCAGCACAGATACGCAGTATTTT. Translated, it gives CASSPLEVSTDTQYF. Together with reference TRBV28 and TRBJ2-3, the CDR3 gives the full variable domain: DVKVTQSSRYLVKRTGEKVFLECVQDMDHENMFWYRQDPGLGLRLIYFSYDVKMKEKGDIPEGYSVSREKKERFSLILESASTNQTSMYLCASSPLEVSTDTQYFGPGTRLTVL.

V gene TRBV6-4 combines with J gene TRBJ2-1; TRBD1 aligns across 7 bases. This CDR3 is 14 amino acids long. CDR1 MRHNA and CDR2 SNTAGT come from the germline V gene. V shed 6 bases and J 7 bases; nucleotides not matched to a gene: 9. The CDR3: CASSTGTEMNEQFF. The CDR3 DNA reads as TGTGCCAGCAGCACCGGGACAGAAATGAATGAGCAGTTCTTC.

The V gene is TRBV28, the J gene TRBJ2-7, with D possibly TRBD2 on 6 matching bases. This CDR3 comprises 16 residues. Germline values: CDR1 MDHEN, CDR2 SYDVKM. V gave up 6 bases and J gave up 0 bases, with 18 bases separating them. CDR3 DNA: TGTGCCAGCAGCCCCGTAGGGAGGATTCTCTCCTACGAGCAGTACTTC. The encoded protein is CASSPVGRILSYEQYF.

This clone was counted a single time. The chain couples TRBV5-1 to TRBJ2-5; D perhaps matches TRBD1 (5 bases). V gave up 0 bases and J gave up 5 bases, with 17 bases separating them. This CDR3 contains 16 residues. Per the germline V gene, CDR1 is SGHRS and CDR2 is YFSETQ. CDR3: CASSLGVGLPGETQYF. DNA of the CDR3: TGCGCCAGCAGCTTGGGGGTCGGGCTCCCAGGGGAGACCCAGTACTTC.

The rearrangement uses TRBV19 and TRBJ2-5; 7 nucleotides align to TRBD2. The germline V gene has CDR1 LNHDA and CDR2 SQIVND (reference sequence). V was clipped by 5 bases and J by 3 bases; unmatched bases: 15. This CDR3 comprises 17 residues. The CDR3 DNA sequence: TGTGCCAGTAGTCCCCGAAGGGGAGGGCTAGCGGAAGAGACCCAGTACTTC. Translated: CASSPRRGGLAEETQYF.

The chain is built from TRBV5-1 and TRBJ2-3; tentative D call: TRBD1 (6 bases). In germline, CDR1 is SGHRS, CDR2 YFSETQ. The CDR3 runs to 15 residues. V lost 0 bases to trimming and J lost 0 bases, with 8 bases between them. DNA of the CDR3: TGCGCCAGCAGCTTGGGGGACACAAGCACAGATACGCAGTATTTT. This codes for CASSLGDTSTDTQYF.

This rearrangement joins TRBV29-1 to TRBJ1-2; tentatively, D is TRBD1 (5 bases). The CDR3 has 11 residues. Germline values: CDR1 SQVTM, CDR2 ANQGSEA. In nucleotides, the CDR3 is TGCAGAGCAGGACACGACTATGGCTACACCTTC. This encodes CRAGHDYGYTF. Looking up the rest from reference TRBV29-1 and TRBJ1-2 gives the full variable domain: SAVISQKPSRDICQRGTSLTIQCQVDSQVTMMFWYRQQPGQSLTLIATANQGSEATYESGFVIDKFPISRPNLTFSTLTVSNMSPEDSSIYLCRAGHDYGYTFGSGTRLTVV.

This chain uses TRBV19 with TRBJ1-1; D ambiguous. The CDR3 spans 14 residues. Per germline, CDR1 LNHDA and CDR2 SQIVND (reference sequence). Trimming stripped 3 bases from V and 0 bases from J, with 8 bases between. The CDR3 nucleotides are TGTGCCAGTAGTATGGCGGATCTGAACACTGAAGCTTTCTTT. Protein: CASSMADLNTEAFF.

The V and J genes are TRBV27 and TRBJ2-5; 10 nucleotides agree with TRBD2. Germline assignment: CDR1 MNHEY and CDR2 SMNVEV (reference sequence). Germline trimming cut 2 bases from V and 6 bases from J; bases unmatched to any gene: 9. CDR3 size: 16 residues. The CDR3 protein is CASSLSASGSGKTQYF. The CDR3 DNA is TGTGCCAGCAGTTTAAGCGCTAGCGGGAGCGGGAAGACCCAGTACTTC.

The DNA for the CDR3 is TGTGCCAGCGCCCCCCGCGGCGGGGGAGGGTACGAGCAGTACTTC. Its translation: CASAPRGGGGYEQYF. This rearrangement joins TRBV28 to TRBJ2-7; TRBD2 aligns across 7 bases. There are 15 residues in the CDR3. V lost 8 bases to trimming and J lost 4 bases; unmatched junction nucleotides: 14. In germline, CDR1 is MDHEN, CDR2 SYDVKM.

The chain links TRBV6-6 to TRBJ1-2, with 8 bases that match TRBD1. V shed 6 bases and J 14 bases; nucleotides not matched to a gene: 11. There are 12 residues in the CDR3. Germline CDR1 and CDR2: MNHNY and SVGAGI (reference sequence). The chain's CDR3 is CASRPGQGVVTF. CDR3 DNA: TGTGCCAGCAGACCTGGACAGGGAGTCGTGACCTTC.

The CDR3 DNA sequence: TGTGCCAGCAGTTTCATGCTAGCGGGGCAGTTCTTC. Translated, it gives CASSFMLAGQFF. This chain joins TRBV28 and TRBJ2-1; 8 nucleotides align to TRBD2. The CDR3 runs 12 residues. The germline V gene encodes CDR1 MDHEN and CDR2 SYDVKM. The V segment lost 3 bases and the J segment 12 bases; nucleotides outside the gene matches: 4.

The chain employs TRBV4-2 and TRBJ2-7; TRBD2 aligns across 12 bases. Germline V gives CDR1 LGHNA, CDR2 YNFKEQ. The CDR3 extends over 16 amino acids. V shed 1 base, J shed 5 bases, and the junction held 6 bases outside the gene matches. CDR3 amino acids: CASSQVPSGGADEQYF. In nucleotides, the CDR3 is TGTGCCAGCAGCCAAGTTCCTAGCGGGGGGGCCGACGAGCAGTACTTC.

The J gene is TRBJ2-5, the V gene TRBV27, with 8 bases fitting TRBD1. The germline CDR1 and CDR2 sequences are MNHEY and SMNVEV (reference sequence). With 6 bases clipped from V and 5 bases from J, the junction kept 8 bases outside the gene matches. The CDR3 sequence is 14 residues long. In nucleotides, the CDR3 is TGTGCCAGCAGCTGGACAGGGCCCGACGAGACCCAGTACTTC. Translating gives CASSWTGPDETQYF.

The V gene is TRBV11-2, the J gene TRBJ2-5; D is possibly TRBD1 (7 bases). Germline V CDR1 and CDR2: SGHAT, FQNNGV. The CDR3 runs 14 residues. Trimming cost V 3 bases and J 4 bases, with 12 bases left between them. The CDR3 DNA sequence: TGTGCCAGCAGCTTCAGGGGGGCCCGAGAGACCCAGTACTTC. Translating gives CASSFRGARETQYF.

The rearrangement joins TRBV5-1 to TRBJ1-6; D is perhaps TRBD1 (6 bases). CDR3 length: 15 amino acids. V gave up 2 bases and J gave up 7 bases, with 13 bases separating them. Germline loops: CDR1 SGHRS, CDR2 YFSETQ. The CDR3 sequence is CASSFGGFSNSPLHF. CDR3 in DNA: TGCGCCAGCAGCTTTGGGGGCTTTTCGAATTCACCCCTCCACTTT.

The genes are TRBV29-1 and TRBJ1-5; maybe TRBD1 (6 bases). The CDR3 runs to 12 residues. The V end lost 6 bases, the J end lost 5 bases, and 11 bases lay between the germline ends. Per germline, CDR1 SQVTM and CDR2 ANQGSEA. The CDR3 here is CSVGAKDQPQHF. The CDR3 nucleotides are TGCAGCGTGGGGGCCAAAGATCAGCCCCAGCATTTT.

This clone was counted a single time. The rearrangement links TRBV2 to TRBJ1-3, with D possibly being TRBD1 (5 bases). The CDR3 is 14 residues long. The V gene lost 7 bases and the J gene lost 0 bases, with 10 bases spanning the gap. Germline V gene data show CDR1 as SNHLY and CDR2 as FYNNEI. The CDR3 DNA follows: TGTGCCAGCAAACAGGTGCTCTCTGGAAACACCATATATTTT. Protein product: CASKQVLSGNTIYF. The variable domain in full, completed from reference TRBV2 and TRBJ1-3, reads EPEVTQTPSHQVTQMGQEVILRCVPISNHLYFYWYRQILGQKVEFLVSFYNNEISEKSEIFDDQFSVERPDGSNFTLKIRSTKLEDSAMYFCASKQVLSGNTIYFGEGSWLTVV.